The 20 T cell receptor beta chains given below trace back to one sample, sequenced in a study of blood T cell repertoires in COVID-19. The method was immunoSEQ multiplex PCR; TCRdb's version includes in-frame clones alone and lacks a portion of them. The sample lists 200,000 to 250,000 clones, about four fifths occurring once. The source material was peripheral blood. These receptors were taken from a man aged 50-60 years with active or convalescent COVID-19.

As for this clone: The sample holds other DNA sequences that translate to the same CDR3. The chain is built from TRBV6-6 and TRBJ2-7; 14 bases align to TRBD2. Germline V gives CDR1 MNHNY, CDR2 SVGAGI (reference sequence). This CDR3 contains 15 residues. V lost 6 bases, J lost 2 bases, and 3 bases stayed unmatched. Here the CDR3 reads CASSRGLAGAYEQYF. The CDR3 bases are TGTGCCAGCAGCAGGGGACTAGCGGGAGCCTACGAGCAGTACTTC.

The chain couples TRBV5-5 to TRBJ1-5; TRBD1 matches at 10 bases. Germline V gives CDR1 SGHKS, CDR2 YYEKEE (reference sequence). V shed 5 bases, J shed 7 bases, and the junction held 6 bases outside the gene matches. The CDR3 is made up of 14 amino acids. DNA for the CDR3: TGTGCCAGCAGTTTAGACAGGGGGCTACAGCCCCAGCATTTT. Protein product: CASSLDRGLQPQHF. Supplemented by reference TRBV5-5 and TRBJ1-5, the full variable domain reads DAGVTQSPTHLIKTRGQQVTLRCSPISGHKSVSWYQQVLGQGPQFIFQYYEKEERGRGNFPDRFSARQFPNYSSELNVNALLLGDSALYLCASSLDRGLQPQHFGDGTRLSIL.

CDR3 nucleotides: TGTGCCAGCAGTGAAGCAGGGACTAGCGGGCAGTTCTTC. Translated: CASSEAGTSGQFF. The rearrangement uses TRBV2 and TRBJ2-1, with 11 bases aligning to TRBD2. CDR1 is SNHLY and CDR2 is FYNNEI in the germline V gene. The V and J ends lost 0 bases and 12 bases, in that order; junction bases with no gene match: 1. The CDR3 length is 13 residues. Using reference TRBV2 and TRBJ2-1 for the parts outside the CDR3, the full variable domain is EPEVTQTPSHQVTQMGQEVILRCVPISNHLYFYWYRQILGQKVEFLVSFYNNEISEKSEIFDDQFSVERPDGSNFTLKIRSTKLEDSAMYFCASSEAGTSGQFFGPGTRLTVL.

The chain carries TRBV19 and TRBJ2-5; maybe TRBD1 (5 bases). The CDR3 is 13 residues long. CDR1 and CDR2 from the germline V gene are LNHDA and SQIVND (reference sequence). Trimming stripped 10 bases from V and 3 bases from J, with 15 bases between. The CDR3 DNA is TGTGCCACAGGGAAAAATAATGAAGAGACCCAGTACTTC. Its translation: CATGKNNEETQYF.

The J gene is TRBJ2-1, the V gene TRBV28, with 10 bases that match TRBD1. This CDR3 is 15 amino acids long. Germline CDR1 MDHEN, CDR2 SYDVKM. J was trimmed by 6 bases and V by 3 bases; bases with no gene match: 5. The CDR3 bases are TGTGCCAGCAGTTTGAGGGACAGGGGCCTCAATGAGCAGTTCTTC. Protein: CASSLRDRGLNEQFF.

J is TRBJ2-5 and V is TRBV6-6, with 7 bases lining up with TRBD2. After removal of 5 bases from V and 5 bases from J, the junction contained 5 bases not matched to a gene. CDR3 length: 13 amino acids. Germline loops: CDR1 MNHNY, CDR2 SVGAGI (reference sequence). This chain's CDR3 is CASSPGRLETQYF. The CDR3, as DNA: TGTGCCAGCAGTCCCGGGAGGTTGGAGACCCAGTACTTC.

This chain links TRBV27 with TRBJ2-7; TRBD2 is a possible D gene (5 bases). The CDR3 has 13 residues. V lost 4 bases and J lost 5, with 12 bases in between. The germline V gene has CDR1 MNHEY and CDR2 SMNVEV (reference sequence). The CDR3 sequence is CASSSNERHEQYF. The CDR3 coding sequence is TGTGCCAGCAGTTCCAATGAGCGGCACGAGCAGTACTTC.

The chain is built from TRBV28 and TRBJ2-3, with TRBD2 identical over 9 bases. The CDR3 is 16 amino acids. V gave up 5 bases and J gave up 4 bases; unmatched junction bases: 10. The germline CDR1 and CDR2 sequences are MDHEN and SYDVKM. The CDR3 is CASSRREGPVPDTQYF. CDR3 bases: TGTGCCAGCAGTCGGCGGGAGGGCCCTGTGCCAGATACGCAGTATTTT. Based on the CDR3 plus reference TRBV28 and TRBJ2-3, the full variable domain is DVKVTQSSRYLVKRTGEKVFLECVQDMDHENMFWYRQDPGLGLRLIYFSYDVKMKEKGDIPEGYSVSREKKERFSLILESASTNQTSMYLCASSRREGPVPDTQYFGPGTRLTVL.

This clone was observed a handful of times. In DNA, the CDR3 is TGTGCCAGCAGCTTTTACGGACTAGCGGGTGCAGGGAATGAGCAGTTCTTC. Its translation: CASSFYGLAGAGNEQFF. This chain joins TRBV5-4 and TRBJ2-1; 11 bases match TRBD2. The CDR3 totals 17 residues. Trimming removed 2 bases from V and 7 bases from J; junction bases left unmatched: 11. CDR1 is SGHNT and CDR2 is YYREEE in the germline V gene (reference sequence).

This clone has a single count. The chain joins TRBV7-9 to TRBJ2-3; 7 bases match TRBD2. CDR1 and CDR2 from the germline V gene are SEHNR and FQNEAQ (reference sequence). V gave up 4 bases and J gave up 3 bases; unmatched junction bases: 7. This CDR3 spans 15 amino acids. In nucleotides, the CDR3 is TGTGCCAGCAGCTATGTCCCGGGGGGAACAGATACGCAGTATTTT. Its protein is CASSYVPGGTDTQYF.

This clone was seen a handful of times. This chain connects TRBV4-3 to TRBJ1-5, with TRBD1 matching 7 bases. The germline V gene encodes CDR1 LGHNA and CDR2 YSLEER. Losses at the gene ends were 0 bases for V and 5 bases for J; bases not matched to a gene: 4. The CDR3 is 15 residues long. In DNA form, the CDR3 reads TGCGCCAGCAGCCAAGATGGGACAGTTCATCAGCCCCAGCATTTT. Its protein product is CASSQDGTVHQPQHF.

This chain links TRBV5-1 with TRBJ2-7; TRBD2 matches at 7 bases. The CDR3 runs to 16 residues. Trimming took 6 bases from V and 6 from J; bases not matched to a gene: 18. The germline V gene encodes CDR1 SGHRS and CDR2 YFSETQ. The CDR3 DNA follows: TGCGCCAGCACCACCTCTGGCGCTCTGAGCGGGGCCGAGCAGTACTTC. Encoded protein: CASTTSGALSGAEQYF.

The V gene is TRBV19, the J gene TRBJ2-1; 9 positions match TRBD2. Trimming removed 2 bases from V and 8 bases from J; junction bases left unmatched: 7. Germline CDR1 LNHDA, CDR2 SQIVND (reference sequence). CDR3 length: 15 amino acids. CDR3 sequence: CASSITAGGIHEQFF. In nucleotides, the CDR3 is TGTGCCAGTAGTATAACGGCGGGAGGGATCCATGAGCAGTTCTTC.

The sample holds a few counts of this clone. Different DNA sequences within this sample yield the same CDR3. The V and J genes are TRBV5-1 and TRBJ1-2; D may be TRBD1 (6 bases). Germline CDR1 and CDR2: SGHRS and YFSETQ. The ends were cut back, 4 bases at V and 0 bases at J, with 10 bases in the middle. The CDR3 spans 14 residues. The CDR3 DNA sequence: TGCGCCAGCAGCCCGGGACAACCTAACTATGGCTACACCTTC. Translated, it gives CASSPGQPNYGYTF.

The chain joins TRBV19 to TRBJ1-2; D call uncertain. The CDR3 totals 15 residues. Trimming stripped 4 bases from V and 4 bases from J, with 16 bases between. Germline CDR1 reads LNHDA; CDR2 reads SQIVND (reference sequence). CDR3 protein: CASSTVGHTLYGYTF. The DNA for the CDR3 is TGTGCCAGTAGTACAGTTGGGCATACCCTCTATGGCTACACCTTC.

The CDR3 sequence: CASSPDGRTRSGQPQHF. The CDR3 bases are TGTGCCAGCAGCCCGGACGGCCGGACAAGATCAGGCCAGCCCCAGCATTTT. The V gene is TRBV27, the J gene TRBJ1-5; D might be TRBD1 (5 bases). This CDR3 contains 17 residues. The germline CDR1 and CDR2 sequences are MNHEY and SMNVEV (reference sequence). Trimming stripped 6 bases from V and 7 bases from J, with 25 bases between.

This clone turned up a few times. This rearrangement joins TRBV10-2 to TRBJ1-2; D is unresolved. The CDR3 totals 14 residues. From germline, CDR1 is WSHSY and CDR2 SAAADI. Trimming stripped 6 bases from V and 0 bases from J, with 11 bases between. CDR3 nucleotide sequence: TGCGCCAGCAGCGAGACACCGTCTAACTATGGCTACACCTTC. Its protein product is CASSETPSNYGYTF.

This clone was seen just once. The chain joins TRBV5-5 to TRBJ1-2, with D possibly TRBD1 on 6 matching bases. This CDR3 has 16 residues. The germline V gene encodes CDR1 SGHKS and CDR2 YYEKEE (reference sequence). The V end was cut by 2 bases, the J end by 0 bases, with 14 bases between. CDR3 loop: CASSFGQGTTNYGYTF. The CDR3 nucleotides read TGTGCCAGCAGCTTCGGGCAGGGGACAACTAACTATGGCTACACCTTC.

The rearrangement joins TRBV4-3 to TRBJ2-5, with D maybe TRBD1 (5 bases). Trimming shortened V by 1 base and J by 9 bases, and 15 bases separated the two germline ends. In germline, CDR1 is LGHNA, CDR2 YSLEER. This CDR3 is built from 14 residues. Here the CDR3 reads CASSQGRRIGAQYF. In DNA form, the CDR3 reads TGCGCCAGCAGCCAAGGTCGCCGCATAGGGGCCCAGTACTTC.

This rearrangement joins TRBV6-5 to TRBJ1-2, with D possibly TRBD1 on 5 matching bases. Germline assignment: CDR1 MNHEY and CDR2 SVGAGI. Trimming pared 8 bases from V and 0 bases from J, leaving 16 bases between. This CDR3 is 15 amino acids long. CDR3 nucleotides: TGTGCCAGCGCACCCGACAGAACCCCTAACTATGGCTACACCTTC. Translating it yields CASAPDRTPNYGYTF.